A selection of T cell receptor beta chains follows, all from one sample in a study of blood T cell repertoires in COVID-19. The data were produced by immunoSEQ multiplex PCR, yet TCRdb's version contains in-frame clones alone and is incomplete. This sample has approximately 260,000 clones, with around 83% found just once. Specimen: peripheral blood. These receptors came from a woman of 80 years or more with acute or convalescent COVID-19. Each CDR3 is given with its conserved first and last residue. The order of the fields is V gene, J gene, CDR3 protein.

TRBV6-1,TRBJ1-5,CASSVITGDGNQPQHF
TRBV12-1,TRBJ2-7,CASSFGQRKSYEQYF
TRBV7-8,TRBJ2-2,CASSLQVPDTGELFF
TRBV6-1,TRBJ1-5,CASSELEGFQPQHF
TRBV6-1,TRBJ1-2,CASSDGLGNHLSVSGYTF
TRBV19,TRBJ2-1,CASSAAERGYNEQFF
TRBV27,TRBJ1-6,CASRLGSNSPLHF
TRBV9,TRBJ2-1,CASSPTPRTFDNEQFF
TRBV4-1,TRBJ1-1,CASSQASGVSGTEAFF
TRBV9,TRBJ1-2,CASTPTGTYGYTF
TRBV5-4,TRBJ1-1,CASSLATIRGTEAFF
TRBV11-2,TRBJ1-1,CASSLDRVNTEAFF
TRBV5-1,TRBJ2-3,CASSLDGGTDTQYF
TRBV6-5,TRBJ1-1,CASSRSHGGAEAFF
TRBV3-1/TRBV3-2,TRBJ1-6,CASSPGLYNSPLHF
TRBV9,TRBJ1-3,CASSAVQQGTGNTIYF
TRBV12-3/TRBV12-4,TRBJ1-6,CASRRQGPLHF
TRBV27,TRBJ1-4,CASSGDRWEANEKLFF
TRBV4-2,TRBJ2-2,CASTDGGTGGVGNTGELFF
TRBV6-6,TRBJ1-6,CASSYPAENSPLHF
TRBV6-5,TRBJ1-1,CASSIFRDSSPFF
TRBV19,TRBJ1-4,CASRPRDGTNEKLFF
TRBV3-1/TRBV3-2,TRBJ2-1,CASSQSGGTYNEQFF
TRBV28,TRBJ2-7,CASSLTGLRGSYEQYF
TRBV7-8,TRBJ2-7,CASSLGPGEPYEQYF
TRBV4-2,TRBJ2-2,CASSRLAGGDTGELFF
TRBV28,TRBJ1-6,CASSATGTGLGGSPLHF